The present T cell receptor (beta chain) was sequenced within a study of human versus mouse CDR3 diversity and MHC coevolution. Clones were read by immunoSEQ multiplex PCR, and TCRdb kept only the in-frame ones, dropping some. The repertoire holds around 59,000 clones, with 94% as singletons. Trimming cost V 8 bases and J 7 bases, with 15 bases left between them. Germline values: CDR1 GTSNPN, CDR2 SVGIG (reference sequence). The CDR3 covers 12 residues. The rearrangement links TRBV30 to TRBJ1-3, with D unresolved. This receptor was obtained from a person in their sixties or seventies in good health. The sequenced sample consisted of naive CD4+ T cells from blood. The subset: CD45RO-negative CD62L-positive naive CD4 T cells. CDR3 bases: TGTGCCCACAAAGAGGAATGGAACACCATATATTTT. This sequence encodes CAHKEEWNTIYF.